This record concerns one TCR beta chain sequence. This entry belongs to a study of control samples from healthy donors and cancer patients. The germline gives CDR1 MNHEY, CDR2 SVGEGT. CDR3 size: 16 residues. Trimming removed 6 bases at V and 1 base at J, with 13 bases between. Produced via immunoSEQ multiplex PCR; TCRdb's table is partial and in-frame only. This sample has approximately 160,000 clones, with 80% to 95% found just once. Sequenced: blood. This receptor was obtained from a woman under 40 in good health. The V and J genes are TRBV6-2 or TRBV6-3 and TRBJ2-6; D unclear. The CDR3 region is CASSRLSHSGANVLTF. CDR3 nucleotide sequence: TGTGCCAGCAGCCGTCTAAGTCATTCTGGGGCCAACGTCCTGACTTTC.